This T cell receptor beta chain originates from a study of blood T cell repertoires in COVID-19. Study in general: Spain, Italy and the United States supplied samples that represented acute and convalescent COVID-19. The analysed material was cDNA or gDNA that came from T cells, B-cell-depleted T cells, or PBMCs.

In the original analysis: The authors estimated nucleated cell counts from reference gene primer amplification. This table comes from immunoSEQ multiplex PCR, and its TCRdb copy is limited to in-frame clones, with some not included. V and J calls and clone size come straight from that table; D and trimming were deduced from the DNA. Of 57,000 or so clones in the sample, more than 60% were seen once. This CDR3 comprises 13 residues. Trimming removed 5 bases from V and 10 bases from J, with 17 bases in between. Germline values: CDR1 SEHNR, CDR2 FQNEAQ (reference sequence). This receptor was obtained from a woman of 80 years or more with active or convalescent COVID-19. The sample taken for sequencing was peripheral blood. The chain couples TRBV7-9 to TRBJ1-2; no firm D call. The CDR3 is CASSPGSLFDYTF. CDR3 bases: TGTGCCAGCAGCCCCGGTTCCCTATTTGACTACACCTTC. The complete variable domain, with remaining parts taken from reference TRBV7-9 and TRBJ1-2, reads DTGVSQNPRHKITKRGQNVTFRCDPISEHNRLYWYRQTLGQGPEFLTYFQNEAQLEKSRLLSDRFSAERPKGSFSTLEIQRTEQGDSAMYLCASSPGSLFDYTFGSGTRLTVV.